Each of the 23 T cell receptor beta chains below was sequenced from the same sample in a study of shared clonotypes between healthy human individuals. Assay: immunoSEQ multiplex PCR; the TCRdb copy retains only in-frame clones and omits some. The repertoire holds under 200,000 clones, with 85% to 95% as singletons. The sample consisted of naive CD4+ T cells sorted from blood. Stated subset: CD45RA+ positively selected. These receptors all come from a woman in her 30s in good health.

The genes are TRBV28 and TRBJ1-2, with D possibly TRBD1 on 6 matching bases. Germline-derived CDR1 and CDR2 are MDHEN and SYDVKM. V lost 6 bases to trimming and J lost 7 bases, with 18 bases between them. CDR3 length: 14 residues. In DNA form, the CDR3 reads TGTGCCAGCAGCCCCCCCGCGGGGGCCACTGGCTACACCTTC. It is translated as CASSPPAGATGYTF.

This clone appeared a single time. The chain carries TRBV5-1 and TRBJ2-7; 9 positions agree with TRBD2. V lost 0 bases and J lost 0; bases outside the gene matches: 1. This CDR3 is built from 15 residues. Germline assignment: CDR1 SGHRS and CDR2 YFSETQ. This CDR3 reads CASSLGTSDSYEQYF. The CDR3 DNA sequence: TGCGCCAGCAGCTTGGGGACTAGCGACTCCTACGAGCAGTACTTC.

The CDR3 region is CASSIDLGAGDNEQFF. In DNA, the CDR3 is TGTGCCAGTAGTATCGATTTGGGGGCAGGGGACAATGAGCAGTTCTTC. The chain couples TRBV19 to TRBJ2-1; D is perhaps TRBD1 (6 bases). Per the germline V gene, CDR1 is LNHDA and CDR2 is SQIVND (reference sequence). With 3 bases removed from V and 5 bases from J, the gap between germline ends came to 17 bases. This CDR3 has 16 amino acids.

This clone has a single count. The CDR3 protein is CASSYSLNTGELFF. In DNA form, the CDR3 reads TGTGCCAGCAGTTACTCCTTGAACACCGGGGAGCTGTTTTTT. The genes are TRBV6-6 and TRBJ2-2; D call uncertain. Germline loops: CDR1 MNHNY, CDR2 SVGAGI (reference sequence). Trimming cost V 0 bases and J 1 base, with 3 bases left between them. The CDR3 runs 14 residues.

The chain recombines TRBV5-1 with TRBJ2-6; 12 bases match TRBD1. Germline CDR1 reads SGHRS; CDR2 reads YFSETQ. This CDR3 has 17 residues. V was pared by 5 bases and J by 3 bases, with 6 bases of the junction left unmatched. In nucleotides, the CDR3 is TGCGCCAGCAGACCGGGACAGGGGGCGCGTGGGGCCAACGTCCTGACTTTC. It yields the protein CASRPGQGARGANVLTF.

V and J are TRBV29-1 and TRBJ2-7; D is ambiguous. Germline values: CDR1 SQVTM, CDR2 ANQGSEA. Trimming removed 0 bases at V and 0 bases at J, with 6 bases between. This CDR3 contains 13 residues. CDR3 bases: TGCAGCGTTGAAGATCTCAACTCCTACGAGCAGTACTTC. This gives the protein CSVEDLNSYEQYF.

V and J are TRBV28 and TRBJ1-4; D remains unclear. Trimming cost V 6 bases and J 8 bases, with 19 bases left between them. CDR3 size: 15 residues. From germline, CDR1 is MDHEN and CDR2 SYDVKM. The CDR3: CASSQPGRAKEKLFF. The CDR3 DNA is TGTGCCAGCAGCCAGCCAGGTCGAGCGAAGGAAAAACTGTTTTTT.

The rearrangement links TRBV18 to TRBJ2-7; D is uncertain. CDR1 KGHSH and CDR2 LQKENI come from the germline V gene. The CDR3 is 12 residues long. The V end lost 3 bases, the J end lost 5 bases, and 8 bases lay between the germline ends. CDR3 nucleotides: TGTGCCAGCTCACCGAGCGAGGACGAGCAGTACTTC. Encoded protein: CASSPSEDEQYF.

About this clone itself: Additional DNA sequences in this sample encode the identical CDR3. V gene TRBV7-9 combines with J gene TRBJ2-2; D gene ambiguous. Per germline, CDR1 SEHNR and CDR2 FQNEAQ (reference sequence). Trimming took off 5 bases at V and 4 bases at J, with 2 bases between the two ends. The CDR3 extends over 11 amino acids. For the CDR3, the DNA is TGTGCCAGCAGCCTCACCGGGGAGCTGTTTTTT. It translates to CASSLTGELFF.

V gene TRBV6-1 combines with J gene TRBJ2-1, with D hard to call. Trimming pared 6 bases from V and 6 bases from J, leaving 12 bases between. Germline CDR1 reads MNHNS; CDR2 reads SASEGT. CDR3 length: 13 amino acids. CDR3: CASSLKRANEQFF. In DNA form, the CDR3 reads TGTGCCAGCAGCCTAAAGCGTGCCAATGAGCAGTTCTTC.

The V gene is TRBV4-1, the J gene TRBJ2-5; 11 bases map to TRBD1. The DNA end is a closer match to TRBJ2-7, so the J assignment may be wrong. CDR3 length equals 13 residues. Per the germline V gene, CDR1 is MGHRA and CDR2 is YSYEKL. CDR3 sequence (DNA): TGCGCCAGCACCGGGACAGGGGGTCACGAGCAGTACTTC. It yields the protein CASTGTGGHEQYF.

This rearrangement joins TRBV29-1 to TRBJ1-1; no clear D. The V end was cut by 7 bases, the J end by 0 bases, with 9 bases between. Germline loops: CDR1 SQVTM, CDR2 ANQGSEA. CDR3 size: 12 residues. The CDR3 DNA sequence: TGCAGCGGGTCTGACGTGAACACTGAAGCTTTCTTT. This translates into CSGSDVNTEAFF.

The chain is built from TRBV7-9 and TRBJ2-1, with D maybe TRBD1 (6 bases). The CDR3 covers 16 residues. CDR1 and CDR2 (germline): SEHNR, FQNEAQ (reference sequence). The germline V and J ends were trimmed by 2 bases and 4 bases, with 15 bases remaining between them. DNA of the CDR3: TGTGCCAGCAGCTTACCAACAGGGTCAACGTACAATGAGCAGTTCTTC. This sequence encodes CASSLPTGSTYNEQFF.

CDR3 bases: TGTGCCAGCAGCTTCCGGGGACAGGGCTGGACTGAGCAGTTCTTC. Translated, it gives CASSFRGQGWTEQFF. The chain joins TRBV7-9 to TRBJ2-1; TRBD1 matches at 9 bases. After removal of 3 bases from V and 9 bases from J, the junction contained 9 bases not matched to a gene. Germline V CDR1 and CDR2: SEHNR, FQNEAQ (reference sequence). The length of the CDR3 is 15 residues.

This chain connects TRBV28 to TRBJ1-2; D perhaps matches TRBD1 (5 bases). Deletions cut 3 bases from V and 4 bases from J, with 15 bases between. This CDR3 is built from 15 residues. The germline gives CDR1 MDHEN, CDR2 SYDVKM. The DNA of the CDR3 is TGTGCCAGCAGTTTCCCGGGTGGGACGAGCTATGGCTACACCTTC. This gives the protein CASSFPGGTSYGYTF.

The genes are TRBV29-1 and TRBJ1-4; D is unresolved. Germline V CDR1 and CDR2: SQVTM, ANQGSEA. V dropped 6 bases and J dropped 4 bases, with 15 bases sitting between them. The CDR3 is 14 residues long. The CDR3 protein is CSVLGPPNNEKLFF. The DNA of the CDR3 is TGCAGCGTCCTCGGGCCACCCAATAATGAAAAACTGTTTTTT. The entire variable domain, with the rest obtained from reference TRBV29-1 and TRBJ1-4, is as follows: SAVISQKPSRDICQRGTSLTIQCQVDSQVTMMFWYRQQPGQSLTLIATANQGSEATYESGFVIDKFPISRPNLTFSTLTVSNMSPEDSSIYLCSVLGPPNNEKLFFGSGTQLSVL.

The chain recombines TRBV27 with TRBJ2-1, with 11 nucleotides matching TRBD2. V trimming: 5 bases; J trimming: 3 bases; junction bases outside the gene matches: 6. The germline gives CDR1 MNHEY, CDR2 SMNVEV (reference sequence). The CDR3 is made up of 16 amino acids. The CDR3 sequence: CASSPRGLAVYNEQFF. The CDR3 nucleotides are TGTGCCAGCAGTCCGCGGGGACTAGCGGTCTACAATGAGCAGTTCTTC.

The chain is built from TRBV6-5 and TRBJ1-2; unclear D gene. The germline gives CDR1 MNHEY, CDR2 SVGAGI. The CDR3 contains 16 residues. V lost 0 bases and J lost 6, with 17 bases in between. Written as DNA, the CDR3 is TGTGCCAGCAGTTACTCCGAGGCGACACTAGAGGATGGCTACACCTTC. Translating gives CASSYSEATLEDGYTF.

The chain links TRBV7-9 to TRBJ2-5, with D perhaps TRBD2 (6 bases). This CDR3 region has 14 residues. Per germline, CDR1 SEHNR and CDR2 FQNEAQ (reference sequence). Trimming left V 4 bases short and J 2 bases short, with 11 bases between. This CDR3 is CASSSRDSQETQYF. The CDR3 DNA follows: TGTGCCAGCAGCTCCAGGGACTCTCAAGAGACCCAGTACTTC.

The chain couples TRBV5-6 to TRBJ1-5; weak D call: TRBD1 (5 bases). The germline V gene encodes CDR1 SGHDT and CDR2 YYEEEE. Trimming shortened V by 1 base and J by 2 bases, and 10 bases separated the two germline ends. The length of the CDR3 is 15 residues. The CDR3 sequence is CASSLYGAGNQPQHF. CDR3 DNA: TGTGCCAGCAGCTTGTACGGGGCCGGCAATCAGCCCCAGCATTTT. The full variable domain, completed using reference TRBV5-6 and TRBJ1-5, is DAGVTQSPTHLIKTRGQQVTLRCSPKSGHDTVSWYQQALGQGPQFIFQYYEEEERQRGNFPDRFSGHQFPNYSSELNVNALLLGDSALYLCASSLYGAGNQPQHFGDGTRLSIL.

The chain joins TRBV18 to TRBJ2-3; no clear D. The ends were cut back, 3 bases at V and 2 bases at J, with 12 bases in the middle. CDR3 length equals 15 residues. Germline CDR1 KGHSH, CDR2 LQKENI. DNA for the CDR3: TGTGCCAGCTCACCTATCCAGGCTTCCACAGATACGCAGTATTTT. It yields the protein CASSPIQASTDTQYF.

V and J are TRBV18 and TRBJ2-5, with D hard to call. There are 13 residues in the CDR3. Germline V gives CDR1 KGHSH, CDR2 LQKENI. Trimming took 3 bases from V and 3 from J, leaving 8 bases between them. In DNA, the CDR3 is TGTGCCAGCTCACCTCGGACGGAAGAGACCCAGTACTTC. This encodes CASSPRTEETQYF.

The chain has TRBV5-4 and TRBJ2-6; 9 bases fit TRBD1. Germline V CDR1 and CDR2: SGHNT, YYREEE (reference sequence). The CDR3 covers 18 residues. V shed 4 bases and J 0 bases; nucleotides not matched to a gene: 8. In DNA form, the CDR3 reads TGTGCCAGCAGCCGTAGACAGGGGGATTTCTCTGGGGCCAACGTCCTGACTTTC. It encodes CASSRRQGDFSGANVLTF.